This T cell receptor (beta chain) was sequenced during a study of regulatory T cells in long-lasting Graves disease (TCRdb year 2021). General notes on the study: Patients with newly diagnosed Graves' disease had been on antithyroid drugs for under 3 months. TCR sequencing covered 13 persistent and roughly 20 newly diagnosed Graves' disease patients, about 35 samples in total. The study took place in China and was registered as a clinical trial. This study used TCR sequencing and RNA sequencing of peripheral blood to compare persistent Graves' disease patients against newly diagnosed Graves' disease patients.

Library preparation used multiplex PCR. Data came from an Illumina HiSeq 4000. CDR3 regions were amplified by Arm-PCR with iRepertoire HTBI primers to construct TCR beta libraries. Gel purification was performed on PCR products prior to sequencing. The original pipeline was this. A total of 60 to 80 TRBV and approximately 13 TRBJ segments were identified across samples and were used for gene usage analysis of CDR3 amino acid clonotypes. COPE and FqMerger were used to merge filtered high-quality paired reads into contigs. BLAST was used to align contigs to the IMGT TRBV, TRBD and TRBJ reference genes, and CDR3 was defined following IMGT. Clonotypes above 0.1% frequency were classified as highly expanded clones. Shannon entropy was used to measure repertoire diversity, and the Gini coefficient was used to measure V-J evenness. Public clonotypes were defined as clonotypes shared by more than one individual. TCRdb itself trimmed the public reads at Q25 with fastp, ran MiXCR and retained productive beta chains. For every CDR3 protein sequence, its rows merge into one entry that carries the most common genes and DNA. TCRdb, rather than the study authors, made the V and J calls. This sample lists about 440,000 distinct CDR3 sequences; 15% to 20% were detected once. Jointly, the top ten make up roughly 23% of the sample.

Turning to this clonotype: Its antigen remains unidentified. Germline is not matched at one junction end, which may reflect a read error.

Reading the label with the study, this specimen's time point is: newly diagnosed GD, antithyroid drugs for less than 3 months. RNA was extracted from PBMCs in TRIzol for both TCR sequencing and RNA sequencing. The diagnosis of Graves' disease was made according to American Thyroid Association guidelines. The patients came from an endocrinology department in Xi'an, China. Each patient gave roughly 10 milliliters of peripheral blood, collected in an EDTA anticoagulant tube. Ficoll Paque Plus density gradient separation was used to isolate PBMCs, and no additional T cell sorting was done. RNA quality was checked with an Agilent 2100 Bioanalyzer and agarose gel, and concentration with a NanoDrop 2000. The CDR1 and CDR2 encoded by the germline V gene are SGHTA and FQGNSA. Including the terminal cysteine and phenylalanine, the CDR3 comprises 11 residues. Only the CDR3 DNA stays, 33 bases, in frame from base 1.

Points the paper makes about the study in general: As a limitation, the authors acknowledged that the small sample size may reduce accuracy. Sequencing and analysis were limited to the TCR beta chain. Persistent disease showed preferential use of TRBV28, TRBJ1-2 and TRBJ2-5, whereas newly diagnosed disease favored TRBV20-1 and TRBJ2-1. More public clonotypes were shared among persistent patients (roughly 3,000) than among newly diagnosed patients (966). Lower TCR Shannon entropy and fewer highly expanded clones were observed in persistent Graves' disease patients than in newly diagnosed patients, which suggested clonal expansion. Peripheral blood alone was examined, since thyroid tissue, which constituted the primary lesion, could not be accessed.

These data were likewise used in another study, on T cells in Graves' hyperthyroidism and ophthalmopathy. The second study's authors report: Stable Graves' hyperthyroidism was defined as the absence of progression to ophthalmopathy over 18 months of follow-up. Hyperthyroidism patients were newly diagnosed, with disease duration under 2 months, and aged 18 to 65 years. Any patient with an uncontrolled infection, another autoimmune disease, pregnancy or lactation was excluded. Diagnoses relied on clinical symptoms, serum thyroxine and TRAb, thyroid ultrasound and orbital computed tomography. The first round of RT-PCR for the TCR CDR3 was performed with the HTBI primer set and the Qiagen OneStep RT-PCR kit. Most expanded thyroid clonotypes (frequency above 0.001) were also detected in blood, suggesting blood repertoires may reflect thyroid immune responses. Ophthalmopathy was separated from stable hyperthyroidism by a 13 V-J signature model, with about 88% sensitivity and around 81% specificity obtained in cross-validation and 80%/75% obtained in testing. In validation, the model predicted progression to ophthalmopathy with 55% to 71% sensitivity and around 72% specificity, a median of about 6 months before onset. To identify distinguishing TCR V-J signatures, a discovery cohort of around 100 patients was used, comprising some 45 with Graves' ophthalmopathy and roughly 60 with stable Graves' hyperthyroidism. Whether ophthalmopathy could be predicted prospectively was tested in an independent validation cohort made up of 18 hyperthyroidism patients plus 17 patients who later progressed to ophthalmopathy. The approximately 90 discovery patients were randomly split 7:3 into training and test sets. Thyroid tissue and blood T-cell repertoires from roughly six Graves' hyperthyroidism patients were also compared in the study. Once sampling was done, hyperthyroidism patients were given methimazole at a starting dose of 30 mg daily, whereas ophthalmopathy patients were given high-dose intravenous methylprednisolone. The libraries were constructed in a second round of multiplex PCR and then size-selected and purified. Sequencing of the libraries was done on an Illumina HiSeq2000 using paired-end 100 bp reads. SOAPnuke was used to process the raw data, with reads discarded if the reads contained adapters or uncalled bases, had a mean Phred below 15, or lacked an exact constant-primer or identifier match. COPE v1.2.5 was used to merge the high-quality paired reads, and each unique nucleotide sequence was defined as a clonotype. MiTCR v1.1 was used to align clonotypes to the IMGT TRBV, TRBD and TRBJ reference segments. The analysis included only V-J combinations with a frequency above 0.0001, which together covered more than 99% of the repertoires. The TCS score was defined as the ratio of F50 (clonal expansion) to E x V (chaos), calculated using BLOSUM62-based TCRdist between CDR3 peptides within each V-J. Welch's t-statistics and random forest reduced around 550 V-J features to 13, which were used in a naive Bayes classifier (R e1071). No statistical method was used to fix the sample size in advance, and group allocation was not hidden from the investigators. TCR Vbeta CDR3 sequencing of some 140 peripheral blood samples (over 40 ophthalmopathy, 75 hyperthyroidism and roughly 17 progressor patients) is reported in the paper.

The source is a woman aged 18 to 35 with Graves disease. Donor details come from another sample of the same person, matched by shared clones. This sequence uses TRBV7-2 and TRBJ2-7; no D gene can be assigned with confidence. Sequencing used peripheral blood mononuclear cells (PBMCs), obtained at new diagnosis, from a patient treated with antithyroid drugs. The nucleotide sequence reads TGCGCCAGCAGCACTATCTGGGAGCAGTACTTC. The resulting protein is CASSTIWEQYF. Supplemented by the reference TRBV7-2 and TRBJ2-7 proteins around the CDR3, the complete variable domain is GAGVSQSPSNKVTEKGKDVELRCDPISGHTALYWYRQSLGQGLEFLIYFQGNSAPDKSGLPSDRFSAERTGGSVSTLTIQRTQQEDSAVYLCASSTIWEQYFGPGTRLTVT.